These 28 T cell receptor beta chains came from one sample sequenced in a study of identical twins. TCRdb reprocessed the 5' RACE reads via MiXCR and lists one record per CDR3 protein. This sample carries roughly 540,000 distinct CDR3 sequences, approximately 22% of them seen once, and the ten largest clones take approximately 0.95%. These data also formed part of another study, on T cells expressing NK-cell markers.

The sample was CD4+ T cells sorted from blood. The source of these receptors is a young woman in good health.

This clonotype has a handful of counts. J is TRBJ2-7 and V is TRBV7-2; TRBD1 is a possible D gene (6 bases). The V and J ends lost 2 bases and 2 bases respectively, with 13 bases between them. This CDR3 is 15 amino acids long. In germline, CDR1 is SGHTA, CDR2 FQGNSA. The CDR3 coding sequence is TGTGCCAGCAGCTTATCCGCGGACAGCACCTACGAGCAGTACTTC. This codes for CASSLSADSTYEQYF.

This clonotype was detected a few times. The chain couples TRBV12-3 or TRBV12-4 to TRBJ1-5, with 8 bases fitting TRBD1. V was pared by 6 bases and J by 1 base, with 8 bases of the junction left unmatched. The CDR3 has 16 residues. CDR3 nucleotide sequence: TGTGCCAGCAGAACCGACAGGGGTCAAAGCAATCAGCCCCAGCATTTT. The encoded protein is CASRTDRGQSNQPQHF.

This clonotype turned up a few times. The chain carries TRBV7-9 and TRBJ2-1; D may match TRBD1 or TRBD2 (5 bases each). The CDR3 length is 15 residues. The germline V gene encodes CDR1 SEHNR and CDR2 FQNEAQ (reference sequence). V shed 6 bases and J shed 4 bases, with 16 bases lying between them. CDR3 amino acids: CASRPVGRRYNEQFF. The DNA of the CDR3 is TGTGCCAGCAGACCAGTGGGACGCCGTTACAATGAGCAGTTCTTC.

The V gene is TRBV20-1, the J gene TRBJ2-1, with a possible D match to TRBD2 (5 bases). CDR3 length: 16 amino acids. Trimming shortened V by 4 bases and J by 2 bases, and 18 bases separated the two germline ends. From germline, CDR1 is DFQATT and CDR2 SNEGSKA (reference sequence). CDR3 coding DNA: TGCAGTGCTACCCGATCGACCGGCGGGCCCTACAATGAGCAGTTCTTC. Amino acid sequence: CSATRSTGGPYNEQFF.

The chain employs TRBV12-3 or TRBV12-4 and TRBJ2-3; D ambiguous. V was pared by 4 bases and J by 3 bases, with 8 bases between. This CDR3 region has 13 residues. CDR3 nucleotides: TGTGCCAGCAGTTACCCGGCGACAGATACGCAGTATTTT. Translated: CASSYPATDTQYF.

This clonotype was picked up a small number of times. The chain carries TRBV12-3 or TRBV12-4 and TRBJ2-1; the match to TRBD2 covers 13 bases. CDR3 size: 16 residues. V was clipped by 6 bases and J by 10 bases; unmatched bases: 12. The CDR3 bases are TGTGCCAGCAGCCCTCGGGGACTAGCGGGACCAGGGGAGCAGTTCTTC. This codes for CASSPRGLAGPGEQFF.

This clonotype was seen more than once but under ten times. This chain connects TRBV20-1 to TRBJ2-6; unclear D gene. The CDR3 length is 12 residues. V gave up 4 bases and J gave up 3 bases, with 4 bases separating them. CDR1 and CDR2 (germline): DFQATT, SNEGSKA (reference sequence). The CDR3 here is CSAMSGANVLTF. The CDR3 DNA reads as TGCAGTGCTATGAGTGGGGCCAACGTCCTGACTTTC.

This clonotype was seen more than once but under ten times. This chain connects TRBV20-1 to TRBJ1-6, with 9 positions matching TRBD1. CDR1 DFQATT and CDR2 SNEGSKA come from the germline V gene (reference sequence). The CDR3 loop spans 15 amino acids. Losses at the gene ends were 3 bases for V and 11 bases for J; bases not matched to a gene: 11. In nucleotides, the CDR3 is TGCAGTGCTAGGGCCGGGGGACAGGGTGCAACACCCCTCCACTTT. Translated: CSARAGGQGATPLHF.

This clonotype was detected a few times. The chain recombines TRBV29-1 with TRBJ1-2; a possible D gene is TRBD1 (6 bases). Deletions cut 7 bases from V and 2 bases from J, with 14 bases between. This CDR3 has 13 residues. CDR1 and CDR2 (germline): SQVTM, ANQGSEA. In DNA, the CDR3 is TGCAGCGCCCTAGAGGGGGGAAACTATGGCTACACCTTC. Residues: CSALEGGNYGYTF.

This clonotype was picked up many times. The rearrangement links TRBV7-2 to TRBJ1-4, with TRBD1 identical over 11 bases. CDR3 size: 13 residues. V was clipped by 4 bases and J by 12 bases; unmatched bases: 4. CDR1 and CDR2 from the germline V gene are SGHTA and FQGNSA. In DNA, the CDR3 is TGTGCCAGCAGCTACCTGGACAGGGGGCAACTGTTTTTT. Its protein is CASSYLDRGQLFF. The variable domain in full, with the rest retrieved from reference TRBV7-2 and TRBJ1-4, is GAGVSQSPSNKVTEKGKDVELRCDPISGHTALYWYRQSLGQGLEFLIYFQGNSAPDKSGLPSDRFSAERTGGSVSTLTIQRTQQEDSAVYLCASSYLDRGQLFFGSGTQLSVL.

A few counts support this clonotype. V usage is TRBV10-3 and J usage is TRBJ2-6, with 7 bases matching TRBD1. Germline loops: CDR1 ENHRY, CDR2 SYGVKD. CDR3 length: 16 amino acids. Unmatched junction bases numbered 1, after V lost 0 bases and J lost 2 bases. CDR3 sequence (DNA): TGTGCCATCAGTGAGTCAAGGGGGCCTGGGGCCAACGTCCTGACTTTC. It encodes CAISESRGPGANVLTF.

The chain has TRBV5-1 and TRBJ1-1; D gene unclear. The CDR3 consists of 18 residues. V was pared by 2 bases and J by 2 bases, with 22 bases between. From germline, CDR1 is SGHRS and CDR2 YFSETQ. The chain's CDR3 is CASSFQQTLHGINTEAFF. DNA of the CDR3: TGCGCCAGCAGCTTCCAACAGACACTTCACGGGATAAACACTGAAGCTTTCTTT.

As DNA, the CDR3 is TGTGCCAGCAGTTTGGACGGGAGGGGATACAATGAGCAGTTCTTC. Residues: CASSLDGRGYNEQFF. The rearrangement joins TRBV12-3 or TRBV12-4 to TRBJ2-1; 8 nucleotides agree with TRBD2. V lost 3 bases to trimming and J lost 4 bases; unmatched junction nucleotides: 5. CDR3 length: 15 residues.

This clonotype has a handful of counts. V and J are TRBV7-2 and TRBJ2-3; D not certain. CDR3 size: 15 residues. The V end lost 5 bases, the J end lost 1 base, and 13 bases lay between the germline ends. Germline lookup yields CDR1 SGHTA and CDR2 FQGNSA. The CDR3 DNA sequence: TGTGCCAGCAGCCCATGGCCTCGTCGCACAGATACGCAGTATTTT. It yields the protein CASSPWPRRTDTQYF.

This chain joins TRBV5-1 and TRBJ1-4, with D maybe TRBD1 (5 bases). Germline V gives CDR1 SGHRS, CDR2 YFSETQ. V dropped 6 bases and J dropped 3 bases, with 12 bases sitting between them. The CDR3 sequence is 14 residues long. The CDR3 is CASTAGTANEKLFF. CDR3 nucleotide sequence: TGCGCCAGCACCGCAGGGACGGCTAATGAAAAACTGTTTTTT.

J is TRBJ1-2 and V is TRBV9, with D uncertain. There are 15 residues in the CDR3. Deletions cut 0 bases from V and 1 base from J, with 10 bases between. Germline lookup yields CDR1 SGDLS and CDR2 YYNGEE. CDR3 sequence: CASSVAQAFNYGYTF. The CDR3 nucleotides read TGTGCCAGCAGCGTAGCCCAGGCCTTTAACTATGGCTACACCTTC.

The rearrangement links TRBV7-2 to TRBJ1-5; possible D gene TRBD1, 6 bases. The CDR3 covers 15 residues. Trimming took off 2 bases at V and 3 bases at J, with 11 bases between the two ends. Germline V gives CDR1 SGHTA, CDR2 FQGNSA. In DNA, the CDR3 is TGTGCCAGCAGCTTACAACGGGACACCAATCAGCCCCAGCATTTT. Its protein product is CASSLQRDTNQPQHF.

The rearrangement joins TRBV29-1 to TRBJ1-2; D is ambiguous. Per germline, CDR1 SQVTM and CDR2 ANQGSEA. V was cut by 2 bases and J by 8 bases, with 9 bases left in between. CDR3 length equals 11 residues. CDR3 coding DNA: TGCAGCGTTGAAACGGGTGGGGGCTACACCTTC. Protein: CSVETGGGYTF.

This clonotype has just a few counts. The rearrangement links TRBV4-2 to TRBJ1-1; D not certain. In germline, CDR1 is LGHNA, CDR2 YNFKEQ. This CDR3 comprises 16 residues. Deletions cut 3 bases from V and 1 base from J, with 15 bases between. CDR3 in amino acids: CASSQDEGRGNTEAFF. CDR3 nucleotide sequence: TGTGCCAGCAGCCAGGACGAAGGAAGAGGGAACACTGAAGCTTTCTTT.

The rearrangement links TRBV29-1 to TRBJ1-5; D remains unclear. V was cut by 4 bases and J by 4 bases, with 8 bases left in between. This CDR3 spans 12 amino acids. Per the germline V gene, CDR1 is SQVTM and CDR2 is ANQGSEA. CDR3 bases: TGCAGCGTTGCGTATGAGAATCAGCCCCAGCATTTT. Translating it yields CSVAYENQPQHF.

This chain joins TRBV2 and TRBJ2-1; D may correspond to TRBD1 or TRBD2 (5 bases each). V shed 8 bases and J shed 7 bases, with 18 bases lying between them. Germline CDR1 SNHLY, CDR2 FYNNEI. The CDR3 consists of 14 residues. In DNA form, the CDR3 reads TGTGCCAGCGCCAGGGCTAGCATCGAGAATGAGCAGTTCTTC. Protein sequence: CASARASIENEQFF.

This clonotype has a count of ten or more. The chain joins TRBV4-3 to TRBJ2-1; no reliable D call. CDR3 length: 13 amino acids. The germline V gene has CDR1 LGHNA and CDR2 YSLEER. Trimming stripped 5 bases from V and 8 bases from J, with 13 bases between. As DNA, the CDR3 is TGCGCCAGCAGCGTATCAATAAGAGATGAGCAGTTCTTC. This translates into CASSVSIRDEQFF.

This clonotype was seen many times. The gene calls are TRBV10-3 and TRBJ2-1; TRBD1 or TRBD2 may be the D gene (5 bases each). CDR1 and CDR2 from the germline V gene are ENHRY and SYGVKD. With 0 bases removed from V and 14 bases from J, the gap between germline ends came to 17 bases. The CDR3 runs to 14 residues. CDR3 loop: CAISESSGTPPEFF. The CDR3 DNA reads as TGTGCCATCAGTGAGTCGTCCGGGACCCCTCCCGAGTTCTTC.

The J gene is TRBJ2-1, the V gene TRBV10-1; D gene ambiguous. The V gene's germline CDR1 is WNHNN and CDR2 SYGVQD (reference sequence). CDR3 length: 11 amino acids. Deletions cut 8 bases from V and 2 bases from J, with 4 bases between. In DNA, the CDR3 is TGCGCCAGCGGCACCTACAATGAGCAGTTCTTC. It specifies CASGTYNEQFF.

Points on this clonotype: The junction departs from the called germline gene at one end, perhaps through a read error. This chain joins TRBV5-1 and TRBJ2-7, with a weak D call TRBD2 (6 bases). The CDR3 runs to 11 residues. Looked up from germline, CDR1 is SGHRS and CDR2 is YFSETQ. CDR3 protein: CASSGEGSGIF. The CDR3 DNA reads as TGCGCCAGCAGCGGCGAGGGTAGCGGCATCTTC.

This chain joins TRBV10-3 and TRBJ1-1; D is unresolved. V lost 10 bases to trimming and J lost 6 bases, with 12 bases between them. CDR3 length: 11 amino acids. CDR1 is ENHRY, CDR2 SYGVKD, per germline. This chain's CDR3 is CATSISSEAFF. The CDR3 bases are TGTGCCACCAGCATAAGCTCTGAAGCTTTCTTT.

This clonotype has ten or more counts. The V and J genes are TRBV20-1 and TRBJ2-7; possibly TRBD1 for D (6 bases). Germline lookup yields CDR1 DFQATT and CDR2 SNEGSKA (reference sequence). Trimming left V 4 bases short and J 0 bases short, with 7 bases between. The CDR3 runs to 12 residues. The CDR3 sequence is CSAKDSSYEQYF. In DNA form, the CDR3 reads TGCAGTGCTAAGGACAGCTCCTACGAGCAGTACTTC.

This clonotype appeared a few times. The chain carries TRBV10-3 and TRBJ1-1; D uncertain. Trimming took 0 bases from V and 6 from J, leaving 8 bases between them. CDR3 length: 13 amino acids. Germline loops: CDR1 ENHRY, CDR2 SYGVKD. The CDR3 loop reads CAISESVRSEAFF. The CDR3 nucleotides read TGTGCCATCAGTGAGTCGGTGAGGTCTGAAGCTTTCTTT.